This TCR beta chain was retrieved from a study of T cells in Graves' hyperthyroidism and ophthalmopathy. Germline V gene data show CDR1 as SEHNR and CDR2 as FQNEAQ (reference sequence). This CDR3 has 15 residues. V gave up 4 bases and J gave up 0 bases, with 13 bases separating them. This clonotype was seen at least ten times. RNA transcripts provided the source from which TCR beta CDR3 regions were amplified. Researchers ran a first-round RT-PCR on the TCR CDR3 using the HTBI primer set. One entry per CDR3 protein results from TCRdb running MiXCR on the multiplex PCR reads. The sample consists of about 400,000 distinct CDR3 sequences, less than 15% of them appearing once.

The clonotype originates from a young woman with Graves' hyperthyroidism. The sample comprised blood. The chain joins TRBV7-9 to TRBJ2-7, with D possibly matching TRBD2 (6 bases). CDR3 residues: CASSSAEGSSYEQYF. In nucleotides, the CDR3 is TGTGCCAGCAGCTCAGCGGAGGGTAGCTCCTACGAGCAGTACTTC. Complete variable domain (other parts from reference TRBV7-9 and TRBJ2-7): DTGVSQNPRHKITKRGQNVTFRCDPISEHNRLYWYRQTLGQGPEFLTYFQNEAQLEKSRLLSDRFSAERPKGSFSTLEIQRTEQGDSAMYLCASSSAEGSSYEQYFGPGTRLTVT.